This T cell receptor beta chain was observed in a study of tumor and adjacent non-tumor tissue in lung cancer. RNA was extracted from bulk tissue without any cell sorting. Study-wide results and caveats: TCR diversity was significantly greater in tumor than normal lung tissue. Shorter survival was associated with higher TCR diversity in tumors.

This CDR3 is 15 amino acids long. Germline loops: CDR1 SGHAT, CDR2 FQNNGV. A modified ARM-PCR protocol with three rounds of nested PCR amplified TCRbeta. TCRdb independently ran MiXCR on the multiplex PCR reads; one entry per CDR3 protein. The table records under 100,000 distinct CDR3 sequences, about 66% of them present only once. A note on this clonotype: Its antigen is as yet unknown. Relative to the germline gene, one junction end is altered; a read error may explain this.

The receptor was isolated from a man between 65 and 80 years old with non-small cell lung cancer. This sequence joins TRBV11-2 and TRBJ1-1; TRBD1 aligns across 7 bases. The sequencing sample was made of lung tumor tissue. CDR3 protein: CAISLVRGLDTEAFF. CDR3 in DNA: TGTGCCATCAGCTTAGTGAGGGGGCTAGACACTGAAGCTTTCTTT.